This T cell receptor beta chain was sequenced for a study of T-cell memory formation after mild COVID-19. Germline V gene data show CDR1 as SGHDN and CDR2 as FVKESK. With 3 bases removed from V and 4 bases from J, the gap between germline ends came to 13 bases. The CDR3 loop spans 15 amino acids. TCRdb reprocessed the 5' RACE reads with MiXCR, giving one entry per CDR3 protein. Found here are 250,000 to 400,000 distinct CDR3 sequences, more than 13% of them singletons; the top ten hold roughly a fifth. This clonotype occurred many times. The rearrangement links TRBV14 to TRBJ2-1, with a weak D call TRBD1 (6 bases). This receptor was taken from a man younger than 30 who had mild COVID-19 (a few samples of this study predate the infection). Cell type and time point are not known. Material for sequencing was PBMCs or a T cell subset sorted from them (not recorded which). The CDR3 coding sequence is TGTGCCAGCAGCCAGCCAACGACAGGTTACAATGAGCAGTTCTTC. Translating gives CASSQPTTGYNEQFF. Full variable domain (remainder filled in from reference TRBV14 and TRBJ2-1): EAGVTQFPSHSVIEKGQTVTLRCDPISGHDNLYWYRRVMGKEIKFLLHFVKESKQDESGMPNNRFLAERTGGTYSTLKVQPAELEDSGVYFCASSQPTTGYNEQFFGPGTRLTVL.